The 6 T cell receptor beta chains listed next were all sequenced from one sample in a study of graft-versus-host responses after intestinal transplantation. This table comes from immunoSEQ multiplex PCR, and its TCRdb copy is limited to in-frame clones, with some not included. The table has about 23,000 clones, 90% to 95% seen once. The input for sequencing was PBMCs, taken almost 40 days after intestinal transplant. The receptors here all came from a human patient who received an intestinal transplant, so some T cells may come from the graft donor.

J is TRBJ1-2 and V is TRBV6-5; TRBD1 might be the D (6 bases). Germline CDR1 is MNHEY and CDR2 is SVGAGI. The ends were cut back, 9 bases at V and 3 bases at J, with 11 bases in the middle. The CDR3 consists of 12 residues. The CDR3 reads CASKRGYYGYTF. For the CDR3, the DNA is TGTGCCAGTAAAAGGGGGTACTATGGCTACACCTTC.

The gene calls are TRBV19 and TRBJ1-2; D unresolved. Trimming removed 4 bases from V and 4 bases from J, with 22 bases in between. CDR3 length: 17 residues. The germline V gene has CDR1 LNHDA and CDR2 SQIVND (reference sequence). CDR3 sequence reads: CASSKLLANRKTYGYTF. The CDR3 bases are TGTGCCAGTAGTAAACTCTTGGCAAATCGAAAGACCTATGGCTACACCTTC.

This chain's CDR3 is CAISPDPSGSFEQYF. In DNA form, the CDR3 reads TGTGCCATCAGTCCAGATCCTAGCGGGAGTTTCGAGCAGTACTTC. The chain has TRBV10-3 and TRBJ2-7; 10 bases align to TRBD2. After removal of 5 bases from V and 6 bases from J, the junction contained 10 bases not matched to a gene. The CDR3 length is 15 residues. Germline V gene data show CDR1 as ENHRY and CDR2 as SYGVKD.

The chain uses TRBV19 and TRBJ1-1, with 9 positions matching TRBD1. Germline CDR1 reads LNHDA; CDR2 reads SQIVND (reference sequence). The CDR3 contains 15 residues. Trimming took 3 bases from V and 6 from J; bases not matched to a gene: 8. The CDR3 DNA is TGTGCCAGTAGTATGCACAGGGGGCGCATCGCTGAAGCTTTCTTT. Translation: CASSMHRGRIAEAFF.

The rearrangement joins TRBV9 to TRBJ2-6; D unresolved. Germline CDR1 SGDLS, CDR2 YYNGEE. The CDR3 has 13 amino acids. V was shortened by 3 bases and J by 3 bases, with 4 bases between the two germline ends. The CDR3 reads CASSADGANVLTF. The CDR3 nucleotides read TGTGCCAGCAGCGCGGATGGGGCCAACGTCCTGACTTTC.

The V and J genes are TRBV7-9 and TRBJ2-6; tentative D call: TRBD1 (5 bases). This CDR3 is built from 17 residues. Per germline, CDR1 SEHNR and CDR2 FQNEAQ (reference sequence). Trimming stripped 1 base from V and 0 bases from J, with 10 bases between. The CDR3 DNA reads as TGTGCCAGCAGCTTAGGGAGACAGAGCTCTGGGGCCAACGTCCTGACTTTC. Amino acids: CASSLGRQSSGANVLTF.